A single sample gave rise to the 9 T cell receptor beta chains below, sequenced in a study of blood T cell repertoires in COVID-19. The repertoire was sequenced with immunoSEQ multiplex PCR; TCRdb's copy has only in-frame clones and lacks some. The sample carries about 150,000 clones, 80% recorded once. The material sequenced was peripheral blood. These receptors were obtained from a man between 60 and 75 years old with acute or convalescent COVID-19.

V gene TRBV4-3 combines with J gene TRBJ1-2, with a weak D call TRBD1 (5 bases). V dropped 2 bases and J dropped 2 bases, with 12 bases sitting between them. Looked up from germline, CDR1 is LGHNA and CDR2 is YSLEER. This CDR3 is 15 amino acids long. The CDR3 DNA reads as TGCGCCAGCAGCCAATCCTGGGGCACGAACTATGGCTACACCTTC. This codes for CASSQSWGTNYGYTF.

The chain couples TRBV6-2 or TRBV6-3 to TRBJ1-2, with D maybe TRBD1 (6 bases). Germline V gene data show CDR1 as MNHEY and CDR2 as SVGEGT. Trimming took off 6 bases at V and 8 bases at J, with 19 bases between the two ends. The CDR3 has 14 amino acids. CDR3 protein: CASRYRQALRGYTF. DNA of the CDR3: TGTGCCAGCAGATACAGACAGGCCCTGAGGGGCTACACCTTC.

This chain connects TRBV4-3 to TRBJ1-4, with unresolved D. The CDR3 is 16 residues long. The V gene lost 0 bases and the J gene lost 10 bases, with 18 bases spanning the gap. Germline CDR1 is LGHNA and CDR2 is YSLEER. The CDR3 reads CASSQDANGVFGKLFF. The DNA for the CDR3 is TGCGCCAGCAGCCAAGATGCCAACGGGGTGTTTGGAAAACTGTTTTTT.

The chain carries TRBV16 and TRBJ2-7; a possible D gene is TRBD1 (6 bases). This CDR3 spans 14 amino acids. Germline V gives CDR1 KGHSY, CDR2 FQNENV. V lost 4 bases and J 4 bases, leaving 14 bases between the germline ends. The CDR3 is CASSPFDRFYEQYF. The CDR3 DNA follows: TGTGCCAGCAGCCCCTTTGACAGGTTTTACGAGCAGTACTTC.

CDR3 sequence: CASSFGSGEIDTQYF. DNA of the CDR3: TGTGCCAGCAGTTTCGGATCAGGGGAGATCGATACGCAGTATTTT. The rearrangement uses TRBV28 and TRBJ2-3, with a possible D match to TRBD1 (6 bases). The CDR3 has 15 residues. Trimming removed 3 bases at V and 6 bases at J, with 16 bases between. The V gene's germline CDR1 is MDHEN and CDR2 SYDVKM.

This clone appeared a few times. The chain couples TRBV7-9 to TRBJ2-7; 13 bases agree with TRBD2. The CDR3 length is 15 residues. Germline CDR1 SEHNR, CDR2 FQNEAQ (reference sequence). J was trimmed by 6 bases and V by 7 bases; bases with no gene match: 9. This chain's CDR3 is CASTSWTSGSREQYF. CDR3 DNA: TGTGCCAGCACCTCCTGGACTAGCGGGAGTCGCGAGCAGTACTTC.

The rearrangement joins TRBV21-1 to TRBJ2-2; the table names TRBD1, a call not compared with the DNA. TRBV21-1 is a pseudogene locus. This CDR3 contains 17 residues. The CDR3 reads CASSKMLASRGTGELFF. CDR3 DNA: TGTGCCAGCAGCAAAATGCTTGCTAGCAGGGGCACCGGGGAGCTGTTTTTT.

The chain recombines TRBV18 with TRBJ1-1, with 9 nucleotides matching TRBD1. Germline V CDR1 and CDR2: KGHSH, LQKENI. This CDR3 contains 13 residues. V lost 8 bases to trimming and J lost 1 base; unmatched junction nucleotides: 2. CDR3 amino acids: CASRTGENTEAFF. The DNA of the CDR3 is TGTGCCAGCCGGACAGGGGAGAACACTGAAGCTTTCTTT. The whole variable domain, filled in from reference TRBV18 and TRBJ1-1, reads NAGVMQNPRHLVRRRGQEARLRCSPMKGHSHVYWYRQLPEEGLKFMVYLQKENIIDESGMPKERFSAEFPKEGPSILRIQQVVRGDSAAYFCASRTGENTEAFFGQGTRLTVV.

The V and J genes are TRBV24-1 and TRBJ2-5, with TRBD1 matching 9 bases. Germline V gene sequence: CDR1 KGHDR, CDR2 SFDVKD. Trimming removed 2 bases from V and 3 bases from J; junction bases left unmatched: 3. The CDR3 sequence is 15 residues long. The CDR3 region is CATSDWDRAKETQYF. CDR3 in DNA: TGTGCCACCAGTGATTGGGACAGGGCCAAAGAGACCCAGTACTTC.